What follows describes a single T cell receptor (beta chain). This clonotype was observed a few times. Its antigen is currently not known. No clone much larger than this one lies a single base away; base qualities are absent. Libraries were made using RACE. Instrument used: NextSeq 500. During library preparation, unique molecular identifiers were attached to individual cDNA molecules so that TCRs could be counted in a quantitative, reproducible way. Each blood RNA sample was used to sequence both TCR alpha and TCR beta chains. The authors' pipeline ran thus. Samples had a median of about 90,000 TCRs, with a range from 23,224 to 690,600. The Decombinator software suite was used to annotate V, J and CDR3 in the TCR reads. To make PS versus PT1 abundance plots, every sample was subsampled to the same number of TCRs (28,000). Expanded TCRs were defined as absent before sensitization and observed at least eight times at the 2-week time point. TCRdb reworked the public reads: Q25 trimming with fastp, MiXCR clone assembly, productive beta chains retained. When rows share a CDR3 protein, they turn into one entry using the most common DNA and genes. The V and J calls come from TCRdb's annotation, not from the publication. Across this sample there are 120,000 or so distinct CDR3 sequences, with roughly 10% seen only once. Under 2.5% of the sample is taken by the ten largest.

The data belong to a study of human T cells and chemical hapten exposure (dated by TCRdb to the early 2020s). A note on the overall study: For sensitization, 2% DPC in acetone was applied to an approximately 2 cm by approximately 2 cm area of upper inner arm skin. Patients additionally received weekly therapeutic DPC doses to the scalp throughout the approximately 24-week study period. Patch testing was done on the upper back using Finn chambers containing 0.01% DPC, and results were scored after 6 days according to International Contact Dermatitis Research Group standards. Most of the patients in the cohort were female, and the cohort covered alopecia areata with under or over 50% scalp involvement, alopecia totalis and alopecia universalis. The libraries were sequenced as a pool, and the TCR yield per sample differed mostly because of small variations in library volumes within the pool. This study followed changes in the peripheral blood TCR repertoire in vivo during primary and secondary sensitization of alopecia patients to the hapten diphenylcyclopropenone (DPC). Patient blood was sampled pre-sensitization (week 0) and at 2, 6 and about 24 weeks after DPC sensitization. Some 29 alopecia patients gave blood for TCR sequencing at one to four time points (pre-sensitization, 2, 6 and 24 weeks).

Taken with the paper, the label for time point translates to: patch test 3, about 24 weeks after DPC sensitization. This specimen's treatment or condition label, interpreted: therapeutic diphenylcyclopropenone sensitization with weekly scalp DPC. At every patch-test visit, the blood draw took place before the patch test was put on. Patients were considered eligible if aged 18 to 70, diagnosed with alopecia and deemed suitable for DPC therapy, and patients were excluded if pregnant. Total RNA was extracted from unfractionated whole blood that had been collected in Tempus Blood RNA tubes. According to the germline V gene, CDR1 reads SQVTM and CDR2 reads ANQGSEA. The CDR3 numbers 12 residues from cysteine through phenylalanine. Here the CDR3 DNA is all that survives: 36 bases in frame from base 1. V and J lose 4 bases and 3 bases, and a span of 9 bases separates them. Findings and caveats that apply to the study as a whole: Patch test score was positively correlated with the number of PT1 expanded TCRs, with significance at thresholds 8, 16 and 32 but not at 4. Repeated subsampling changed both the strength of the expansion versus patch-test correlation and the threshold at which that correlation became significant. DPC sensitization did not change how many TCRs were above 1 in 1000 frequency, and no evidence was found of alterations in global repertoire structure. Significantly more large CDR3 similarity clusters were formed by expanded TCRs than by pre-sensitization or healthy control sets, consistent with antigen-driven responses. Because every patient had alopecia, a presumed autoimmune disease, the patients' immune response might differ from that of healthy individuals.

This sequence originates from a woman aged 45-65 years with alopecia areata. Some clones in this sample may be carry-over from other donors' samples. The input for sequencing was whole blood, taken in connection with sensitization to the hapten diphenylcyclopropenone (DPC). The rearranged segments are TRBV29-1 and TRBJ2-5; TRBD2 is perhaps the D gene, given 6 matching bases. The encoded CDR3 is CSVGGKKETQYF. The sequenced DNA is TGCAGCGTTGGCGGGAAAAAAGAGACCCAGTACTTC.